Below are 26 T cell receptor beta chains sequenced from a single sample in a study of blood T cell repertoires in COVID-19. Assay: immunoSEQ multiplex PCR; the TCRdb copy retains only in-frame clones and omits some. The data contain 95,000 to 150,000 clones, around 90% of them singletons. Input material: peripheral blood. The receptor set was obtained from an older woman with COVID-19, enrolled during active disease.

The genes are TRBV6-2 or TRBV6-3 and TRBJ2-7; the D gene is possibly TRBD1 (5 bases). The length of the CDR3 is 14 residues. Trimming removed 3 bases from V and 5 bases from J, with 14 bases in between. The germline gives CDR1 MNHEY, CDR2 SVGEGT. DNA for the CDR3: TGTGCCAGCAGTTATATCGCCCAGGGCAACGAGCAGTACTTC. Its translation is CASSYIAQGNEQYF.

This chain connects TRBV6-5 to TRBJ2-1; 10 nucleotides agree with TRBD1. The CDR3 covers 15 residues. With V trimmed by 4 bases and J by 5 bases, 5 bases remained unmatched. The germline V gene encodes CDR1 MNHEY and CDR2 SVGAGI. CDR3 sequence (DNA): TGTGCCAGCAGTTTCGGACAGGGGGACAACAATGAGCAGTTCTTC. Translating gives CASSFGQGDNNEQFF.

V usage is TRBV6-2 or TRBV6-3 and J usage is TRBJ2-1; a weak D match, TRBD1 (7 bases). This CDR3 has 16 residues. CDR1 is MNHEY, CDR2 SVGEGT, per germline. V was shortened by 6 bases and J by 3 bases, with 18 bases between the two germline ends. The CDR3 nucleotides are TGTGCCAGCAGCCCGCAGGGGGGATTTTTCTACAATGAGCAGTTCTTC. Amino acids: CASSPQGGFFYNEQFF.

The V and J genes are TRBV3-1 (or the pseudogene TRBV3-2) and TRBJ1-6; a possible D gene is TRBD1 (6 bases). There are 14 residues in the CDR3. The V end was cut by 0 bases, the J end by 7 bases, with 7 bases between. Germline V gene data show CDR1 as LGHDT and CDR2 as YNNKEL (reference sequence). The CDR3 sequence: CASSQDDRNSPLHF. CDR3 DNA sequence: TGTGCCAGCAGCCAAGATGACAGGAATTCACCCCTCCACTTT.

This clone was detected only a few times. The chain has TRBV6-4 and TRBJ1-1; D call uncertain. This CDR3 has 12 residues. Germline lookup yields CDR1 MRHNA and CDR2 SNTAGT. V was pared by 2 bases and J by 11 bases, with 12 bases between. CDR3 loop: CASSDGYTGAFF. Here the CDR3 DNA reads TGTGCCAGCAGTGACGGATATACCGGGGCTTTCTTT.

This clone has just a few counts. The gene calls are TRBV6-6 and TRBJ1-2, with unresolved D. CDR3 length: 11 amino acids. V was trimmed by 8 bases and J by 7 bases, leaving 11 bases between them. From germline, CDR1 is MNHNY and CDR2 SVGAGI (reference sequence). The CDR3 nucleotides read TGTGCCAGCCTAAACCGCGGTGGCTACACCTTC. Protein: CASLNRGGYTF.

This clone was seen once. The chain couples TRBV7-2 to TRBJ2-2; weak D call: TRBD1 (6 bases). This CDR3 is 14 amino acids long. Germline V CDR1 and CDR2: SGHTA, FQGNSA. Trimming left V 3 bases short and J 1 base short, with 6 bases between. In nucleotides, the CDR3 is TGTGCCAGCAGCTTGACAGGGAACACCGGGGAGCTGTTTTTT. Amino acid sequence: CASSLTGNTGELFF. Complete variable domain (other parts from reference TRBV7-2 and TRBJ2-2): GAGVSQSPSNKVTEKGKDVELRCDPISGHTALYWYRQSLGQGLEFLIYFQGNSAPDKSGLPSDRFSAERTGGSVSTLTIQRTQQEDSAVYLCASSLTGNTGELFFGEGSRLTVL.

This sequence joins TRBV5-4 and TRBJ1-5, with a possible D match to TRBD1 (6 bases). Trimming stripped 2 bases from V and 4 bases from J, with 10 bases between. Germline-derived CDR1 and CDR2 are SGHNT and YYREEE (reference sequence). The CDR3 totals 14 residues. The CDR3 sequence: CASSFTQGNQPQHF. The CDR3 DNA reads TGTGCCAGCAGCTTTACCCAGGGGAATCAGCCCCAGCATTTT.

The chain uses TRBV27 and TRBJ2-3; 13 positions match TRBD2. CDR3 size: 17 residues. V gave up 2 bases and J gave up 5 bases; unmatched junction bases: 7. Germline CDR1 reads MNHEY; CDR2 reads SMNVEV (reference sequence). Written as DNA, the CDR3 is TGTGCCAGCAGTTTAACCGGACTAGCGGGGGCAGGAGATACGCAGTATTTT. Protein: CASSLTGLAGAGDTQYF.

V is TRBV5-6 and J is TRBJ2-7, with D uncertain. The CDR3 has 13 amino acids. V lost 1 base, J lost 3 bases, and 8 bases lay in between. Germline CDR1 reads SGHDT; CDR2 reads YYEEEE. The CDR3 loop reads CASSLRVNYEQYF. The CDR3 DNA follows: TGTGCCAGCAGCTTGAGAGTAAACTACGAGCAGTACTTC.

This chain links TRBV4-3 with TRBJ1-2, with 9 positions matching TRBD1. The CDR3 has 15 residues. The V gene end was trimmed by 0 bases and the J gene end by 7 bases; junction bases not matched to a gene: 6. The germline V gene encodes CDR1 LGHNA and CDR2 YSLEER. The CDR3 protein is CASSQDPRTGVGYTF. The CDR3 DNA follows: TGCGCCAGCAGCCAAGATCCGAGGACAGGGGTTGGCTACACCTTC.

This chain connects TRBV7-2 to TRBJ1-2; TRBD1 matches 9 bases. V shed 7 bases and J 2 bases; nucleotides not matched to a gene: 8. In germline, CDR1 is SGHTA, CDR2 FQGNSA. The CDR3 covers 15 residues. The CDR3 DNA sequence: TGTGCCAGCAACGCCGCCGGGACAGGGAACTATGGCTACACCTTC. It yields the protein CASNAAGTGNYGYTF.

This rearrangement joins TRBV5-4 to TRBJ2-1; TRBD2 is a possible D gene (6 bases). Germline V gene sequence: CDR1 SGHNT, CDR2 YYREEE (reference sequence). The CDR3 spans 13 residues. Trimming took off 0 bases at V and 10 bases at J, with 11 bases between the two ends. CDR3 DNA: TGTGCCAGCAGCTTGGCCGGGGGTAACGAGCAGTTCTTC. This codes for CASSLAGGNEQFF.

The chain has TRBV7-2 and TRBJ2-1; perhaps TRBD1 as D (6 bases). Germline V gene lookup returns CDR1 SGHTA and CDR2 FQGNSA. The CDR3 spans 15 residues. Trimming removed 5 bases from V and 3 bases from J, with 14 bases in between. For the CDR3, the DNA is TGTGCCAGCAGCCCTCGACAGGAGTACTACAATGAGCAGTTCTTC. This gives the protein CASSPRQEYYNEQFF. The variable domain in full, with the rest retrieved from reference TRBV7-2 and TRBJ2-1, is GAGVSQSPSNKVTEKGKDVELRCDPISGHTALYWYRQSLGQGLEFLIYFQGNSAPDKSGLPSDRFSAERTGGSVSTLTIQRTQQEDSAVYLCASSPRQEYYNEQFFGPGTRLTVL.

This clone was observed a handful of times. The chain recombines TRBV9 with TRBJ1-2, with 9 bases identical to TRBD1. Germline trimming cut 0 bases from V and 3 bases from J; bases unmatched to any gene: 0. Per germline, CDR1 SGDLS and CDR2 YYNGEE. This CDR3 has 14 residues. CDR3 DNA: TGTGCCAGCAGCGTAGACAGGGGGCACTATGGCTACACCTTC. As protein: CASSVDRGHYGYTF.

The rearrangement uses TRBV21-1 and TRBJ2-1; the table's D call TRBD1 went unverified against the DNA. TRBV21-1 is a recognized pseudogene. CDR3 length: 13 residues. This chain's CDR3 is CASNSGTYNEQFF. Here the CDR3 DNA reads TGTGCCAGCAACTCCGGGACATACAATGAGCAGTTCTTC.

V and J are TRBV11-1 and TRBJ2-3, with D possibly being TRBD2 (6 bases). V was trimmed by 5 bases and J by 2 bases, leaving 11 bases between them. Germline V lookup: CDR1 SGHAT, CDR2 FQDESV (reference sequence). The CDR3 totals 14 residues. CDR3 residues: CASSPRTTTDTQYF. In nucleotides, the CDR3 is TGTGCCAGCAGCCCACGGACTACCACAGATACGCAGTATTTT.

The CDR3 is CASSFLTGMNTEAFF. As DNA, the CDR3 is TGTGCCAGCAGCTTTCTCACGGGAATGAACACTGAAGCTTTCTTT. The chain links TRBV11-2 to TRBJ1-1; D not resolved. The CDR3 is made up of 15 amino acids. Germline-derived CDR1 and CDR2 are SGHAT and FQNNGV. V lost 3 bases to trimming and J lost 0 bases, with 11 bases between them.

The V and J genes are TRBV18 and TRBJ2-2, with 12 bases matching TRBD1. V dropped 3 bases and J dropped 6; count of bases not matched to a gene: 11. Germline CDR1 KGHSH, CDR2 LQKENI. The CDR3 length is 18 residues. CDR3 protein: CASSPLSPGTGGAGELFF. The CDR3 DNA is TGTGCCAGCTCACCCCTATCCCCCGGGACAGGGGGCGCCGGGGAGCTGTTTTTT. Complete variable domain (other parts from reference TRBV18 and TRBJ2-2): NAGVMQNPRHLVRRRGQEARLRCSPMKGHSHVYWYRQLPEEGLKFMVYLQKENIIDESGMPKERFSAEFPKEGPSILRIQQVVRGDSAAYFCASSPLSPGTGGAGELFFGEGSRLTVL.

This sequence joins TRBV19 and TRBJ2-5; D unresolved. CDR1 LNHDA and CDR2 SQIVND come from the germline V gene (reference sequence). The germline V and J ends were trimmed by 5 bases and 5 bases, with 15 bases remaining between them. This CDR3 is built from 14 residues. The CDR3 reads CASSSVPPVETQYF. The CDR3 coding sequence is TGTGCCAGTAGTTCGGTACCCCCCGTGGAGACCCAGTACTTC.

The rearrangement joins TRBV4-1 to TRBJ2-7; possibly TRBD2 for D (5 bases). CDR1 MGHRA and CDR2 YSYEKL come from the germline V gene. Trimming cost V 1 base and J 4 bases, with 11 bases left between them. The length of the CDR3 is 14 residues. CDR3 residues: CASSQGISGYEQYF. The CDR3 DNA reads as TGCGCCAGCAGCCAAGGGATCTCGGGGTACGAGCAGTACTTC.

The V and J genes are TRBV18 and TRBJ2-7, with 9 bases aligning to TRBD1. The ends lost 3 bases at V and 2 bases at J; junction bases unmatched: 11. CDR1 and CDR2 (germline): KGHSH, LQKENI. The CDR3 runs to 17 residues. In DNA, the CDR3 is TGTGCCAGCTCACCCACCGGGACAGGGATTTACCCCTACGAGCAGTACTTC. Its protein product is CASSPTGTGIYPYEQYF.

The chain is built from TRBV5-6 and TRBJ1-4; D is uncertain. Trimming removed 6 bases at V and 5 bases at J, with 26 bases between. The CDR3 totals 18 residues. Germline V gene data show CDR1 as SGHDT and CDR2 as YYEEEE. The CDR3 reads CASTLIGETRDLNEKLFF. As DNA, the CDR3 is TGTGCCAGCACCCTCATTGGGGAGACACGAGACCTGAATGAAAAACTGTTTTTT.

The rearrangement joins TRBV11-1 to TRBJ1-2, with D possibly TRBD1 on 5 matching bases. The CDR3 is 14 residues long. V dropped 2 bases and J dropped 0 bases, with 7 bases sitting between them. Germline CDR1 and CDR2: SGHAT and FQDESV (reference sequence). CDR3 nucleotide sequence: TGTGCCAGCAGCTTAACGGACACTAACTATGGCTACACCTTC. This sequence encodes CASSLTDTNYGYTF.

This CDR3 reads CASSRIAVINTGELFF. The CDR3 DNA sequence: TGTGCCAGCAGCCGCATAGCGGTCATTAACACCGGGGAGCTGTTTTTT. The V and J genes are TRBV7-3 and TRBJ2-2, with D maybe TRBD2 (6 bases). The CDR3 totals 16 residues. V lost 5 bases to trimming and J lost 2 bases, with 15 bases between them. Germline loops: CDR1 SGHTA, CDR2 FQGTGA.

CDR3 amino acids: CASSLGLAGGNETQYF. In DNA form, the CDR3 reads TGCGCCAGCAGCTTGGGCCTAGCGGGGGGTAATGAGACCCAGTACTTC. This sequence joins TRBV5-1 and TRBJ2-5, with TRBD2 matching over 11 bases. Germline V gives CDR1 SGHRS, CDR2 YFSETQ. The CDR3 length is 16 residues. V trimming: 0 bases; J trimming: 5 bases; junction bases outside the gene matches: 6.